This TCR beta chain was obtained from a study of identical twins. This clonotype was seen only a few times. The ends were cut back, 7 bases at V and 9 bases at J, with 26 bases in the middle. This CDR3 has 17 residues. Germline CDR1 is SGHRS and CDR2 is YFSETQ. Using its own MiXCR run on the 5' RACE reads, TCRdb lists one record per CDR3 protein. The sample yields 520,000 or so distinct CDR3 sequences, 20% to 25% seen once. This sample also belongs to another study, concerning T cells expressing NK-cell markers. Per that study: Beta-chain profiling covered CD3+CD56+NKG2C+, CD3+CD56+NKG2C- and CD3+CD56-NKG2C+ sorted subsets.

The genes are TRBV5-1 and TRBJ1-6, with a tentative D call TRBD1 (5 bases). This clonotype originated in a woman aged 18-29 years in good health. The sample taken for sequencing was CD4+ T cells sorted from blood. DNA for the CDR3: TGCGCCAGCTGCCCACTCCCGGGACGGCCAACCCTTTCACCCCTCCACTTT. Its protein product is CASCPLPGRPTLSPLHF.